The 26 T cell receptor beta chains presented below share a single source sample, sequenced in a study of cytomegalovirus exposure and HLA in healthy donors. The PCR had 60 Vbeta and 13 Jbeta primers. Some clones are missing from TCRdb's copy, which holds only in-frame ones; the method was immunoSEQ multiplex PCR. The table records under 60,000 clones, 70% to 85% of them present only once. Material for sequencing was PBMCs. All receptors come from a man aged 45-60 years in good health and CMV-seronegative.

This clone appeared once. This sequence joins TRBV7-2 and TRBJ2-2; D may be TRBD1 (5 bases). The CDR3 sequence is 13 residues long. Germline assignment: CDR1 SGHTA and CDR2 FQGNSA. V dropped 5 bases and J dropped 6 bases, with 10 bases sitting between them. For the CDR3, the DNA is TGTGCCAGCAGCATTAAAGGGGCCGGGGAGCTGTTTTTT. This codes for CASSIKGAGELFF.

V and J are TRBV9 and TRBJ1-1; no clear D gene. The germline gives CDR1 SGDLS, CDR2 YYNGEE. The CDR3 totals 15 residues. The V gene lost 0 bases and the J gene lost 0 bases, with 9 bases spanning the gap. Written as DNA, the CDR3 is TGTGCCAGCAGCGTAGTTAGTCCCATGAACACTGAAGCTTTCTTT. The encoded protein is CASSVVSPMNTEAFF.

This clone showed up just once. The chain couples TRBV27 to TRBJ1-4; D not certain. Trimming left V 3 bases short and J 7 bases short, with 15 bases between. Germline assignment: CDR1 MNHEY and CDR2 SMNVEV (reference sequence). The CDR3 covers 15 residues. CDR3 amino acids: CASSLKSQVGEKLFF. The CDR3 DNA sequence: TGTGCCAGCAGTTTGAAGTCCCAGGTCGGTGAAAAACTGTTTTTT.

The rearrangement uses TRBV5-1 and TRBJ2-3; weak D call: TRBD2 (6 bases). Germline V gene sequence: CDR1 SGHRS, CDR2 YFSETQ. The CDR3 covers 15 residues. Trimming shortened V by 1 base and J by 0 bases, and 9 bases separated the two germline ends. The CDR3 loop is CASSLTSPSTDTQYF. The DNA of the CDR3 is TGCGCCAGCAGCTTGACTAGCCCCAGCACAGATACGCAGTATTTT.

The V and J genes are TRBV6-5 and TRBJ2-1, with D unresolved. The V end was cut by 8 bases, the J end by 9 bases, with 20 bases between. CDR1 MNHEY and CDR2 SVGAGI come from the germline V gene. The CDR3 totals 14 residues. CDR3 in DNA: TGTGCCAGCTCTCTTTTGGGCTCAGGATCTGAGCAGTTCTTC. Amino acids: CASSLLGSGSEQFF.

The chain couples TRBV10-2 to TRBJ2-3; 11 nucleotides match TRBD2. V trimming: 4 bases; J trimming: 3 bases; junction bases outside the gene matches: 9. The CDR3 runs to 17 residues. CDR1 and CDR2 from the germline V gene are WSHSY and SAAADI. The CDR3: CASSVLAGGPGTDTQYF. CDR3 coding DNA: TGCGCCAGCAGTGTGTTAGCGGGGGGGCCGGGAACAGATACGCAGTATTTT.

This chain uses TRBV5-4 with TRBJ1-6, with 9 bases aligning to TRBD1. CDR1 is SGHNT, CDR2 YYREEE, per germline (reference sequence). CDR3 size: 17 residues. V was clipped by 1 base and J by 9 bases; unmatched bases: 11. CDR3 nucleotides: TGTGCCAGCAGCTTGAGCCCGGGACAGGGAGGCAGTTCACCCCTCCACTTT. Amino acids: CASSLSPGQGGSSPLHF.

The gene calls are TRBV28 and TRBJ1-4; TRBD1 might be the D (6 bases). The V end was cut by 7 bases, the J end by 4 bases, with 16 bases between. Germline V gene sequence: CDR1 MDHEN, CDR2 SYDVKM. This CDR3 spans 15 amino acids. As DNA, the CDR3 is TGTGCCAGCAATGTTCAGCTGGACAGTAATGAAAAACTGTTTTTT. Its translation: CASNVQLDSNEKLFF.

The rearrangement links TRBV7-2 to TRBJ1-5; possibly TRBD1 for D (5 bases). The CDR3 extends over 13 amino acids. The germline V and J ends were trimmed by 5 bases and 0 bases, with 5 bases remaining between them. The V gene's germline CDR1 is SGHTA and CDR2 FQGNSA. The CDR3 here is CASSDSSNQPQHF. Written as DNA, the CDR3 is TGTGCCAGCAGCGACAGTAGCAATCAGCCCCAGCATTTT.

The genes are TRBV9 and TRBJ2-1; 9 nucleotides agree with TRBD1. From germline, CDR1 is SGDLS and CDR2 YYNGEE. With 4 bases clipped from V and 7 bases from J, the junction kept 6 bases outside the gene matches. The CDR3 is 14 amino acids. Here the CDR3 reads CASSSRGTGNEQFF. CDR3 coding DNA: TGTGCCAGCAGCTCCAGAGGGACAGGGAATGAGCAGTTCTTC.

The chain has TRBV2 and TRBJ2-1; no firm D call. The CDR3 is 13 residues long. V shed 1 base and J shed 7 bases, with 8 bases lying between them. Germline CDR1 reads SNHLY; CDR2 reads FYNNEI. This chain's CDR3 is CASSEESGNEQFF. The CDR3 DNA is TGTGCCAGCAGTGAAGAATCGGGTAATGAGCAGTTCTTC.

This chain links TRBV11-2 with TRBJ1-6; TRBD1 matches 11 bases. Germline V CDR1 and CDR2: SGHAT, FQNNGV. This CDR3 has 16 amino acids. The V and J ends lost 3 bases and 10 bases, in that order; junction bases with no gene match: 8. The CDR3 is CASSLLWGQGVSPLHF. CDR3 nucleotides: TGTGCCAGCAGCTTGTTGTGGGGACAGGGGGTATCACCCCTCCACTTT.

This rearrangement joins TRBV19 to TRBJ2-1; TRBD2 is a possible D gene (7 bases). The CDR3 totals 15 residues. Germline CDR1 LNHDA, CDR2 SQIVND (reference sequence). V was shortened by 5 bases and J by 4 bases, with 15 bases between the two germline ends. The CDR3 loop reads CASSVRGGVYNEQFF. CDR3 coding DNA: TGTGCCAGTAGTGTGAGGGGGGGGGTATACAATGAGCAGTTCTTC.

The chain links TRBV28 to TRBJ2-2, with D unresolved. Trimming stripped 6 bases from V and 6 bases from J, with 5 bases between. Per germline, CDR1 MDHEN and CDR2 SYDVKM. The CDR3 consists of 11 residues. CDR3 nucleotides: TGTGCCAGCAGGAGGTCCGGGGAGCTGTTTTTT. Translating it yields CASRRSGELFF.

This clone was counted between two and nine times. The J gene is TRBJ2-2, the V gene TRBV10-1; D call uncertain. The germline CDR1 and CDR2 sequences are WNHNN and SYGVQD (reference sequence). V lost 11 bases and J lost 1, with 11 bases in between. This CDR3 is built from 13 residues. The CDR3 DNA is TGCGCCCCCAGAGGCCTGAACACCGGGGAGCTGTTTTTT. Its translation is CAPRGLNTGELFF.

The V call is TRBV9, the J call TRBJ2-3; 8 bases are shared with TRBD1. The V gene's germline CDR1 is SGDLS and CDR2 YYNGEE. The CDR3 is 16 residues long. After removal of 4 bases from V and 3 bases from J, the junction contained 10 bases not matched to a gene. In DNA, the CDR3 is TGTGCCAGCAGCTCCGGACAGGGTCAATTTACAGATACGCAGTATTTT. It specifies CASSSGQGQFTDTQYF.

The chain joins TRBV6-1 to TRBJ1-6; no definite D call. Between the trimmed V and J ends, which lost 3 bases and 6 bases, there was a span of 9 bases. From germline, CDR1 is MNHNS and CDR2 SASEGT. This CDR3 region has 14 residues. CDR3 sequence: CASSERGPNSPLHF. CDR3 nucleotide sequence: TGTGCCAGCAGTGAGAGAGGCCCTAATTCACCCCTCCACTTT.

The chain combines TRBV28 with TRBJ2-7; D not certain. The CDR3 loop spans 12 amino acids. V shed 8 bases and J shed 2 bases, with 10 bases lying between them. Germline assignment: CDR1 MDHEN and CDR2 SYDVKM. CDR3 in amino acids: CASASFTYEQYF. The CDR3 DNA reads as TGTGCCAGCGCGTCGTTTACCTACGAGCAGTACTTC. Complete variable domain (other parts from reference TRBV28 and TRBJ2-7): DVKVTQSSRYLVKRTGEKVFLECVQDMDHENMFWYRQDPGLGLRLIYFSYDVKMKEKGDIPEGYSVSREKKERFSLILESASTNQTSMYLCASASFTYEQYFGPGTRLTVT.

The J gene is TRBJ1-5, the V gene TRBV7-2; 8 bases fit TRBD1. Germline assignment: CDR1 SGHTA and CDR2 FQGNSA. V was pared by 2 bases and J by 2 bases, with 5 bases of the junction left unmatched. The CDR3 length is 16 residues. In DNA, the CDR3 is TGTGCCAGCAGCTTACAGGGGGCGATGGGCAATCAGCCCCAGCATTTT. This encodes CASSLQGAMGNQPQHF.

The gene calls are TRBV19 and TRBJ2-3; 10 bases agree with TRBD1. The CDR3 is made up of 15 amino acids. Germline V gene lookup returns CDR1 LNHDA and CDR2 SQIVND (reference sequence). The V gene end was trimmed by 3 bases and the J gene end by 4 bases; junction bases not matched to a gene: 4. CDR3: CASSIPGQGPDTQYF. CDR3 nucleotides: TGTGCCAGTAGTATTCCGGGACAGGGGCCAGATACGCAGTATTTT. The complete variable domain, with remaining parts taken from reference TRBV19 and TRBJ2-3, reads DGGITQSPKYLFRKEGQNVTLSCEQNLNHDAMYWYRQDPGQGLRLIYYSQIVNDFQKGDIAEGYSVSREKKESFPLTVTSAQKNPTAFYLCASSIPGQGPDTQYFGPGTRLTVL.

The chain employs TRBV6-6 and TRBJ2-1; 10 bases match TRBD2. Trimming removed 5 bases from V and 2 bases from J; junction bases left unmatched: 6. The CDR3 has 16 amino acids. Per germline, CDR1 MNHNY and CDR2 SVGAGI (reference sequence). The CDR3 here is CASSASGGATYNEQFF. The CDR3 coding sequence is TGTGCCAGCAGTGCCAGCGGGGGGGCCACCTACAATGAGCAGTTCTTC.

This chain uses TRBV5-6 with TRBJ1-6; TRBD1 aligns across 7 bases. Germline V gene sequence: CDR1 SGHDT, CDR2 YYEEEE. J was trimmed by 2 bases and V by 3 bases; bases with no gene match: 8. The length of the CDR3 is 17 residues. The CDR3 DNA is TGTGCCAGCAGCTCGTGGACAGGCAGCACCTATAATTCACCCCTCCACTTT. It yields the protein CASSSWTGSTYNSPLHF.

This rearrangement joins TRBV15 to TRBJ2-3; 11 bases map to TRBD2. The CDR3 covers 16 residues. Germline V lookup: CDR1 LNHNV, CDR2 YYDKDF (reference sequence). With 3 bases clipped from V and 2 bases from J, the junction kept 4 bases outside the gene matches. This CDR3 is CATSRSSGGATDTQYF. The CDR3 nucleotides are TGTGCCACCAGCAGGAGTAGCGGGGGGGCCACAGATACGCAGTATTTT.

This clone was recorded a few times. The gene calls are TRBV2 and TRBJ2-3; 9 positions match TRBD2. The CDR3 runs 14 residues. CDR1 is SNHLY, CDR2 FYNNEI, per germline. V gave up 7 bases and J gave up 4 bases; unmatched junction bases: 6. CDR3 protein: CASKLTSGADTQYF. Written as DNA, the CDR3 is TGTGCCAGCAAATTGACTAGCGGTGCAGATACGCAGTATTTT.

This chain connects TRBV28 to TRBJ1-1; D is undetermined. The CDR3 has 11 amino acids. Germline V gene lookup returns CDR1 MDHEN and CDR2 SYDVKM. Trimming cost V 6 bases and J 8 bases, with 10 bases left between them. CDR3 sequence reads: CASRTPREAFF. The DNA of the CDR3 is TGTGCCAGCAGAACGCCCCGGGAAGCTTTCTTT.

About this clone itself: At one boundary the junction diverges from the germline segment, which might be a read error. At the DNA level, this CDR3 is encoded by other sequences in the same sample as well. This chain links TRBV6-5 with TRBJ2-4, with D perhaps TRBD1 (6 bases). Germline CDR1 and CDR2: MNHEY and SVGAGI. The CDR3 sequence is 16 residues long. CDR3 protein: CASSYSGPGDKNIQYF. The CDR3 DNA reads TGTGCCAGCAGCTACTCAGGCCCAGGGGACAAAAACATTCAGTACTTC.